The 11 T cell receptor beta chains presented below share a single source sample, sequenced in a study of shared clonotypes between healthy human individuals. TCRdb's copy holds only in-frame clones and misses some; the assay was immunoSEQ multiplex PCR. The sample carries over a million clones, approximately 97% recorded once. Sequencing was carried out using naive CD4+ T cells sorted from blood. The subset here: CD45RA+ positively selected. The receptor source for this set is a man aged 25-45 years in good health.

The chain recombines TRBV6-1 with TRBJ2-2; no reliable D call. Looked up from germline, CDR1 is MNHNS and CDR2 is SASEGT. This CDR3 spans 13 amino acids. V was clipped by 4 bases and J by 3 bases, with 6 bases between them. The CDR3 loop is CASSVVHTGELFF. In DNA form, the CDR3 reads TGTGCCAGCAGTGTAGTTCACACCGGGGAGCTGTTTTTT.

The rearrangement uses TRBV15 and TRBJ2-1, with TRBD2 matching 8 bases. Germline V lookup: CDR1 LNHNV, CDR2 YYDKDF (reference sequence). The J segment lost 8 bases and the V segment lost 1 base, leaving 19 bases of the junction unmatched. CDR3 length equals 19 residues. The CDR3 coding sequence is TGTGCCACCAGCAGAGTTCGGGGCGGGAGGTTCCCCCTTGGGTATGAGCAGTTCTTC. Protein product: CATSRVRGGRFPLGYEQFF.

The V gene is TRBV5-1, the J gene TRBJ2-7, with 7 positions matching TRBD2. CDR1 and CDR2 (germline): SGHRS, YFSETQ. The ends lost 5 bases at V and 2 bases at J; junction bases unmatched: 4. The CDR3 has 13 amino acids. The CDR3, as DNA: TGCGCCAGCAGGCCGGGGGGAGCCTACGAGCAGTACTTC. It encodes CASRPGGAYEQYF.

The J gene is TRBJ1-3, the V gene TRBV7-2; D is unresolved. CDR1 is SGHTA and CDR2 is FQGNSA in the germline V gene. V lost 5 bases and J 0 bases, leaving 11 bases between the germline ends. CDR3 length equals 15 residues. The CDR3 DNA sequence: TGTGCCAGCAGCCTACAGTTCCTCTCTGGAAACACCATATATTTT. Encoded protein: CASSLQFLSGNTIYF.

The rearrangement links TRBV6-8 to TRBJ2-1, with 7 bases fitting TRBD2. Germline trimming cut 6 bases from V and 10 bases from J; bases unmatched to any gene: 9. CDR3 length: 13 residues. Per germline, CDR1 MNHGY and CDR2 SAAAGT. The CDR3 sequence is CASSRGLGREQFF. CDR3 sequence (DNA): TGTGCCAGCAGCCGCGGACTAGGACGCGAGCAGTTCTTC.

This chain connects TRBV19 to TRBJ1-1; D remains unclear. V lost 8 bases and J 0 bases, leaving 7 bases between the germline ends. Germline V gene data show CDR1 as LNHDA and CDR2 as SQIVND (reference sequence). The CDR3 totals 12 residues. Here the CDR3 DNA reads TGTGCCAGTTGGGAGATGAACACTGAAGCTTTCTTT. Translated: CASWEMNTEAFF. The whole variable domain, filled in from reference TRBV19 and TRBJ1-1, reads DGGITQSPKYLFRKEGQNVTLSCEQNLNHDAMYWYRQDPGQGLRLIYYSQIVNDFQKGDIAEGYSVSREKKESFPLTVTSAQKNPTAFYLCASWEMNTEAFFGQGTRLTVV.

This chain uses TRBV11-1 with TRBJ2-1; D might be TRBD2 (5 bases). Germline values: CDR1 SGHAT, CDR2 FQDESV (reference sequence). The CDR3 is 14 amino acids. Trimming took 3 bases from V and 8 from J, leaving 14 bases between them. The CDR3 spells CASSFRASRYEQFF. CDR3 sequence (DNA): TGTGCCAGCAGCTTTAGAGCTAGCAGATATGAGCAGTTCTTC.

Note on this clone: Distinct nucleotide sequences in the sample also encode this CDR3. The rearrangement uses TRBV9 and TRBJ2-7, with D possibly matching TRBD2 (5 bases). In germline, CDR1 is SGDLS, CDR2 YYNGEE. This CDR3 has 13 amino acids. Trimming cost V 1 base and J 6 bases, with 11 bases left between them. The CDR3 coding sequence is TGTGCCAGCAGCGTAACACTAGGCGGCGAGCAGTACTTC. It codes for CASSVTLGGEQYF. Full variable domain (rest looked up from reference TRBV9 and TRBJ2-7): DSGVTQTPKHLITATGQRVTLRCSPRSGDLSVYWYQQSLDQGLQFLIQYYNGEERAKGNILERFSAQQFPDLHSELNLSSLELGDSALYFCASSVTLGGEQYFGPGTRLTVT.

The CDR3 here is CASSLLGADSGNTIYF. Written as DNA, the CDR3 is TGTGCCAGCAGCCTCCTGGGGGCAGACTCTGGAAACACCATATATTTT. V gene TRBV4-2 combines with J gene TRBJ1-3, with D maybe TRBD1 (6 bases). V was pared by 4 bases and J by 0 bases, with 13 bases between. The length of the CDR3 is 16 residues. CDR1 LGHNA and CDR2 YNFKEQ come from the germline V gene.

The chain has TRBV5-1 and TRBJ2-5; D unresolved. Germline V gene data show CDR1 as SGHRS and CDR2 as YFSETQ. This CDR3 contains 15 residues. The germline V and J ends were trimmed by 3 bases and 2 bases, with 14 bases remaining between them. This CDR3 reads CASSSDVASQETQYF. The CDR3 DNA reads as TGCGCCAGCAGCTCGGATGTGGCTTCGCAAGAGACCCAGTACTTC.

This clone was detected a few times. One junction end disagrees with the germline gene, perhaps due to a read error. The chain has TRBV7-6 and TRBJ2-7; D possibly uses TRBD1 or TRBD2 (5 bases each). The CDR3 runs to 15 residues. Germline loops: CDR1 SGHVS, CDR2 FNYEAQ. CDR3 sequence (DNA): TGTGCCAGCAGTTTAGGGCTAGCCAGGGTCTACGAGCAGTACTTC. Protein sequence: CASSLGLARVYEQYF.